This T cell receptor (beta chain) came from a study of control samples from healthy donors and cancer patients. TCRdb's copy holds only in-frame clones and misses some; the assay was immunoSEQ multiplex PCR. This sample has 150,000 to 200,000 clones, with roughly 89% found just once. This CDR3 comprises 15 residues. Deletions cut 5 bases from V and 6 bases from J, with 18 bases between. CDR1 SGHVS and CDR2 FNYEAQ come from the germline V gene. This TCR came from a woman in her forties or fifties in good health. Specimen: blood. The V call is TRBV7-6, the J call TRBJ2-3, with D possibly TRBD1 on 5 matching bases. This chain's CDR3 is CASSPSDSLLDTQYF. The DNA of the CDR3 is TGTGCCAGCAGCCCCAGCGACAGCCTGCTGGATACGCAGTATTTT.